The clone carrying this TCR beta chain has more than one count but fewer than ten. Its antigen is not identified. Each TCR beta cDNA library carried unique molecular identifiers. Between roughly 0.95 and 10 million T cells gave rise to about 450,000 cDNA molecules. TCRdb independently ran MiXCR on the PCR reads; one entry per CDR3 protein. The data hold about half a million distinct CDR3 sequences, with roughly 45% observed a single time. The record originates from a study of post-analysis software for immune sequencing data. The study's findings and limits: The study found TRBV5-6, TRBV5-1 and TRBV20-1 among a few TRBV segments more frequent in patients than controls. In multiple sclerosis, normalized Chao1 diversity was significantly below that of controls.

Germline V CDR1 and CDR2: MRHNA, SNTAGT. V was pared by 5 bases and J by 6 bases, with 14 bases between. The CDR3 spans 13 residues. The V call is TRBV6-4, the J call TRBJ2-7, with D perhaps matching TRBD2 (5 bases). Sequencing used blood. The sequence derives from a girl aged 10-17 years with multiple sclerosis. The CDR3 reads CASSQTTTGEQYF. CDR3 DNA sequence: TGTGCCAGCAGTCAGACTACTACGGGCGAGCAGTACTTC.